The 8 T cell receptor beta chains below come from one sample, sequenced in a study of blood T cell repertoires in COVID-19. Sequencing used immunoSEQ multiplex PCR; TCRdb keeps in-frame clones, though not all of them. The sample holds about 180,000 clones, roughly 81% seen once. The sample was peripheral blood. These receptors all come from a woman aged 80 or older with COVID-19, enrolled during active disease.

The rearrangement uses TRBV4-1 and TRBJ1-4, with TRBD1 matching 7 bases. CDR1 is MGHRA and CDR2 is YSYEKL in the germline V gene. With V trimmed by 4 bases and J by 8 bases, 16 bases remained unmatched. There are 17 residues in the CDR3. CDR3 protein: CASSPTHEGALREKLFF. The CDR3 bases are TGCGCCAGCAGCCCCACCCACGAGGGGGCTTTAAGAGAAAAACTGTTTTTT.

The rearrangement links TRBV3-1 (or the pseudogene TRBV3-2) to TRBJ2-3; 7 bases line up with TRBD1. CDR3 length: 15 amino acids. With V trimmed by 0 bases and J by 4 bases, 4 bases remained unmatched. CDR1 LGHDT and CDR2 YNNKEL come from the germline V gene (reference sequence). The CDR3 spells CASSQESRGPDTQYF. The CDR3 DNA reads as TGTGCCAGCAGCCAAGAATCTAGGGGGCCAGATACGCAGTATTTT.

The gene calls are TRBV6-2 or TRBV6-3 and TRBJ1-6; TRBD1 matches 12 bases. Germline CDR1 reads MNHEY; CDR2 reads SVGEGT. The CDR3 sequence is 20 residues long. V shed 2 bases, J shed 0 bases, and the junction held 8 bases outside the gene matches. The CDR3 loop reads CASSYHRDRGLLSYNSPLHF. The CDR3 DNA sequence: TGTGCCAGCAGTTACCACCGGGACAGGGGGCTCCTCTCCTATAATTCACCCCTCCACTTT.

This CDR3 is CASSPRDSQETQYF. Here the CDR3 DNA reads TGTGCCAGCAGCCCACGGGACTCCCAAGAGACCCAGTACTTC. The chain combines TRBV11-1 with TRBJ2-5, with a weak D call TRBD2 (6 bases). Trimming shortened V by 5 bases and J by 1 base, and 11 bases separated the two germline ends. Germline V gene lookup returns CDR1 SGHAT and CDR2 FQDESV (reference sequence). CDR3 length: 14 residues.

In this sample, this clone turned up once. The chain uses TRBV5-4 and TRBJ2-5; TRBD2 agrees at 9 bases. The CDR3 runs to 14 residues. CDR1 is SGHNT, CDR2 YYREEE, per germline (reference sequence). The V gene end was trimmed by 0 bases and the J gene end by 9 bases; junction bases not matched to a gene: 6. CDR3 in DNA: TGTGCCAGCAGCTTGGAGGTAGCGGGAGTGGCCCAGTACTTC. Translating gives CASSLEVAGVAQYF.

V is TRBV18 and J is TRBJ2-1; D is perhaps TRBD1 (5 bases). This CDR3 is 12 amino acids long. Germline V gene lookup returns CDR1 KGHSH and CDR2 LQKENI. V lost 4 bases, J lost 5 bases, and 6 bases lay in between. CDR3 protein: CASSRQNNEQFF. The DNA of the CDR3 is TGTGCCAGCTCACGACAGAACAATGAGCAGTTCTTC.

A few counts support this clone. This rearrangement joins TRBV7-9 to TRBJ1-2; no definite D call. V lost 4 bases and J lost 7, with 10 bases in between. Looked up from germline, CDR1 is SEHNR and CDR2 is FQNEAQ (reference sequence). The CDR3 has 12 residues. As DNA, the CDR3 is TGTGCCAGCAGCTCAGACTTGACTGGCTACACCTTC. Translating gives CASSSDLTGYTF.

The chain is built from TRBV3-1 (or the pseudogene TRBV3-2) and TRBJ2-1; 7 nucleotides align to TRBD2. The CDR3 has 17 residues. V lost 0 bases and J lost 12; bases outside the gene matches: 17. Looked up from germline, CDR1 is LGHDT and CDR2 is YNNKEL (reference sequence). The CDR3 DNA reads TGTGCCAGCAGCCAAGATCGGCGGACTAGGTGGATTTTTGGGCAGTTCTTC. Amino acids: CASSQDRRTRWIFGQFF.